Listed below are T cell receptor beta chains from one sample, sequenced in a study of blood T cells in healthy people across ages. TCRdb analysed the 5' RACE reads with MiXCR anew, one entry per CDR3 protein. The table shows 600,000 to 650,000 distinct CDR3 sequences, with 58% occurring only once. What was sequenced was blood. These receptors originate from a man aged 60-69 years in good health. Each CDR3 is given without its conserved first and last residue.

14 TRBJ2-1 TRBV11-2 ASSLGLGGGLNEQF
12 TRBJ2-7 TRBV20-1 SAKSSGQNYEQY
15 TRBJ1-2 TRBV11-2 ASSPRRGTGAGYGYT
14 TRBJ2-3 TRBV6-6 ASGYSTTTSTDTQY
13 TRBJ2-5 TRBV7-2 ASSLGGAGQETQY
13 TRBJ2-5 TRBV18 ASSPHDRAEETQY
13 TRBJ1-2 TRBV29-1 SVEGTGGTFYGYT
12 NA TRBV3-1 ASSANREVYEQY
14 TRBJ1-2 TRBV29-1 SVEEPGARENYGYT
13 TRBJ2-6 TRBV29-1 SVGTSRSGANVLT
17 TRBJ2-3 TRBV6-5 ASSYSSMATGPGTDTQY
9 TRBJ2-1 TRBV10-3 AIRIGKGRF
13 TRBJ1-4 TRBV5-1 ASSSGGQGEEKLF